This T cell receptor (beta chain) was observed in a study of T cell responses to AZD1222 COVID-19 vaccine. Whole-study results and caveats: A mostly white British donor set with more females was recruited, and clonal diversity was possibly underestimated. Targets within unmutated variant regions were reportedly found for nearly half of spike-specific TCRs.

A remark on this clone: Antigen unknown. This CDR3 is also generated by other DNA sequences in the sample.

Only in-frame clones appear in the TCRdb table, and some are missing; sequencing was by immunoSEQ multiplex PCR. This sample has approximately 70,000 clones; 80% to 90% occur once, and the top ten carry less than 3%. The V and J ends lost 6 bases and 8 bases, in that order; junction bases with no gene match: 8. In germline, CDR1 is KGHSH, CDR2 LQKENI. CDR3 length equals 14 residues. The J gene is TRBJ1-4, the V gene TRBV18; 8 bases are a match to TRBD1. The sequence came from an adult in good health. The sample was peripheral blood, taken on day 0 of AZD1222 vaccination. The CDR3 here is CASSPGTGREKLFF. The CDR3 nucleotides are TGTGCCAGCTCCCCCGGGACAGGTCGCGAAAAACTGTTTTTT.